The 19 T cell receptor beta chains in this list originate from one sample, sequenced in a study of a mutant IDH1 vaccine in newly diagnosed glioma. The antigens of these receptors remain unknown. The assay was immunoSEQ multiplex PCR, and TCRdb's table has in-frame clones only and misses some. The sample has about 32,000 clones, roughly 78% seen once. Time point given: week 11, during vaccination. Each dose of the vaccine consisted of 300 ug of mutant IDH1 20-mer peptide, with topical imiquimod. The specimen was PBMCs, collected from a glioma patient whose treatment included an IDH1 peptide vaccine. These receptors all come from a man younger than 40 with glioma.

The chain is built from TRBV30 and TRBJ1-2; possibly TRBD1 for D (5 bases). The CDR3 is 13 amino acids. CDR1 and CDR2 (germline): GTSNPN, SVGIG (reference sequence). V lost 3 bases and J lost 4, with 12 bases in between. The CDR3 sequence: CAWRPDRSYGYTF. In nucleotides, the CDR3 is TGTGCCTGGAGGCCCGACAGAAGCTATGGCTACACCTTC.

This rearrangement joins TRBV6-5 to TRBJ1-6; D call uncertain. This CDR3 has 14 residues. Trimming removed 4 bases at V and 10 bases at J, with 14 bases between. Per the germline V gene, CDR1 is MNHEY and CDR2 is SVGAGI. In nucleotides, the CDR3 is TGTGCCAGCAGTTTGGGGAGGACTGACTCACCCCTCCACTTT. It is translated as CASSLGRTDSPLHF.

The chain combines TRBV30 with TRBJ2-7, with TRBD1 matching over 9 bases. Germline V lookup: CDR1 GTSNPN, CDR2 SVGIG (reference sequence). The J segment lost 3 bases and the V segment lost 1 base, leaving 7 bases of the junction unmatched. The CDR3 has 15 residues. CDR3 sequence (DNA): TGTGCCTGGAGTGGGGGACAGGGTATGGTCTACGAGCAGTACTTC. Its translation is CAWSGGQGMVYEQYF.

The chain carries TRBV27 and TRBJ1-1; D ambiguous. Per the germline V gene, CDR1 is MNHEY and CDR2 is SMNVEV (reference sequence). The CDR3 is 12 amino acids. Between the trimmed V and J ends, which lost 4 bases and 7 bases, there was a span of 10 bases. CDR3 region: CASSSLGFEAFF. CDR3 bases: TGTGCCAGCAGTTCCCTAGGGTTTGAAGCTTTCTTT.

This chain connects TRBV29-1 to TRBJ2-2; 10 bases match TRBD1. Per germline, CDR1 SQVTM and CDR2 ANQGSEA. The CDR3 consists of 14 residues. V lost 7 bases, J lost 4 bases, and 6 bases stayed unmatched. The CDR3 bases are TGCAGCGGTAGGGACAGGGGAGGCACCGGGGAGCTGTTTTTT. Amino acid sequence: CSGRDRGGTGELFF.

The chain combines TRBV19 with TRBJ1-1; a weak D match, TRBD1 (5 bases). The CDR3 contains 11 residues. Germline lookup yields CDR1 LNHDA and CDR2 SQIVND (reference sequence). Trimming stripped 8 bases from V and 6 bases from J, with 10 bases between. The CDR3 sequence: CASDRGPEAFF. The DNA of the CDR3 is TGTGCCAGTGACCGGGGCCCTGAAGCTTTCTTT.

The genes are TRBV5-1 and TRBJ1-5; D is undetermined. The V gene lost 4 bases and the J gene lost 7 bases, with 12 bases spanning the gap. CDR3 length: 13 amino acids. The germline CDR1 and CDR2 sequences are SGHRS and YFSETQ. As DNA, the CDR3 is TGCGCCAGCAGCATCCGACCCACCCAGCCCCAGCATTTT. It is translated as CASSIRPTQPQHF.

The chain recombines TRBV5-8 with TRBJ2-5; weak D call: TRBD2 (5 bases). Per germline, CDR1 SGHTS and CDR2 YDEGEE. The V end was cut by 2 bases, the J end by 1 base, with 6 bases between. This CDR3 region has 13 residues. CDR3 sequence: CASSFGLQETQYF. CDR3 nucleotide sequence: TGTGCCAGCAGCTTCGGACTCCAAGAGACCCAGTACTTC.

The chain combines TRBV6-7 with TRBJ1-1; 7 bases agree with TRBD1. TRBV6-7 is treated as an ORF (open reading frame) with a function not yet certain. Trimming removed 9 bases from V and 5 bases from J; junction bases left unmatched: 9. The CDR3 contains 13 residues. The CDR3 is CARDARGRTEAFF. The CDR3, as DNA: TGTGCCAGGGATGCTAGGGGGCGTACTGAAGCTTTCTTT.

The V and J genes are TRBV6-5 and TRBJ2-7; 8 bases are a match to TRBD1. Per germline, CDR1 MNHEY and CDR2 SVGAGI. CDR3 length equals 15 residues. Trimming removed 6 bases from V and 1 base from J; junction bases left unmatched: 8. CDR3 nucleotide sequence: TGTGCCAGCAGGCCGACCCACAGGGGGTCCTACGAGCAGTACTTC. Protein sequence: CASRPTHRGSYEQYF.

This chain's CDR3 is CAGTGRDEKLFF. The CDR3 bases are TGTGCCGGAACAGGACGGGATGAAAAACTGTTTTTT. The J gene is TRBJ1-4, the V gene TRBV30; maybe TRBD1 (5 bases). CDR3 length equals 12 residues. The V and J ends lost 8 bases and 6 bases respectively, with 13 bases between them. The germline V gene has CDR1 GTSNPN and CDR2 SVGIG (reference sequence).

This clone showed up just a few times. The chain uses TRBV30 and TRBJ2-2; D call uncertain. The germline V and J ends were trimmed by 7 bases and 2 bases, with 14 bases remaining between them. Germline values: CDR1 GTSNPN, CDR2 SVGIG (reference sequence). There are 14 residues in the CDR3. CDR3 sequence reads: CASPGGDNTGELFF. The CDR3 DNA reads as TGTGCCTCCCCGGGCGGAGACAACACCGGGGAGCTGTTTTTT.

J is TRBJ2-7 and V is TRBV7-9, with D tentatively TRBD2 (5 bases). The germline V gene encodes CDR1 SEHNR and CDR2 FQNEAQ (reference sequence). Between the trimmed V and J ends, which lost 5 bases and 2 bases, there was a span of 7 bases. The length of the CDR3 is 12 residues. The CDR3 region has the DNA TGTGCCAGCAGCCCCGGGGCCTACGAGCAGTACTTC. It codes for CASSPGAYEQYF. The variable domain in full, completed from reference TRBV7-9 and TRBJ2-7, reads DTGVSQNPRHKITKRGQNVTFRCDPISEHNRLYWYRQTLGQGPEFLTYFQNEAQLEKSRLLSDRFSAERPKGSFSTLEIQRTEQGDSAMYLCASSPGAYEQYFGPGTRLTVT.

The J gene is TRBJ1-5, the V gene TRBV2; D unresolved. The CDR3 spans 14 residues. Germline lookup yields CDR1 SNHLY and CDR2 FYNNEI. V lost 9 bases to trimming and J lost 2 bases, with 14 bases between them. The CDR3 protein is CASTRTRGNQPQHF. The CDR3 DNA reads as TGTGCCAGTACCCGGACCCGGGGCAATCAGCCCCAGCATTTT.

V is TRBV10-3 and J is TRBJ1-6, with 7 bases that match TRBD1. V gave up 6 bases and J gave up 10 bases; unmatched junction bases: 9. Germline CDR1 is ENHRY and CDR2 is SYGVKD. This CDR3 has 14 residues. The CDR3 is CAIRYDRDRSPLHF. The CDR3, as DNA: TGTGCCATCAGATACGACAGGGATCGGTCACCCCTCCACTTT.

The rearrangement joins TRBV4-1 to TRBJ1-4; possible D gene TRBD1, 5 bases. V was cut by 4 bases and J by 5 bases, with 11 bases left in between. Germline-derived CDR1 and CDR2 are MGHRA and YSYEKL. The CDR3 length is 14 residues. CDR3 amino acids: CASSPGTVNEKLFF. The CDR3 DNA is TGCGCCAGCAGCCCCGGGACTGTCAATGAAAAACTGTTTTTT.

The rearrangement joins TRBV5-6 to TRBJ1-4; 9 bases fit TRBD1. Looked up from germline, CDR1 is SGHDT and CDR2 is YYEEEE. This CDR3 is built from 19 residues. V lost 1 base to trimming and J lost 0 bases; unmatched junction nucleotides: 10. CDR3 sequence: CASSLTGTGNRATNEKLFF. CDR3 nucleotides: TGTGCCAGCAGCTTGACTGGGACAGGGAATCGGGCAACTAATGAAAAACTGTTTTTT.

This chain connects TRBV28 to TRBJ2-1; 8 nucleotides match TRBD1. The CDR3 contains 13 residues. The germline gives CDR1 MDHEN, CDR2 SYDVKM. Trimming at V came to 6 bases and at J to 10 bases, leaving 8 bases not matched to a gene. The CDR3: CASRDPGGWEQFF. The CDR3 nucleotides read TGTGCCAGCAGAGATCCAGGGGGCTGGGAGCAGTTCTTC. Together with reference TRBV28 and TRBJ2-1, the CDR3 gives the full variable domain: DVKVTQSSRYLVKRTGEKVFLECVQDMDHENMFWYRQDPGLGLRLIYFSYDVKMKEKGDIPEGYSVSREKKERFSLILESASTNQTSMYLCASRDPGGWEQFFGPGTRLTVL.

This clone was observed a single time. The rearrangement links TRBV7-6 to TRBJ2-1; 12 bases line up with TRBD2. With V trimmed by 8 bases and J by 0 bases, 14 bases remained unmatched. Germline V gene data show CDR1 as SGHVS and CDR2 as FNYEAQ. The CDR3 length is 19 residues. The CDR3 reads CASGGTGTSGWGSYNEQFF. In DNA form, the CDR3 reads TGTGCCAGCGGAGGAACCGGGACTAGCGGGTGGGGCTCCTACAATGAGCAGTTCTTC. The full variable domain, rest sourced from reference TRBV7-6 and TRBJ2-1, is GAGVSQSPRYKVTKRGQDVALRCDPISGHVSLYWYRQALGQGPEFLTYFNYEAQQDKSGLPNDRFSAERPEGSISTLTIQRTEQRDSAMYRCASGGTGTSGWGSYNEQFFGPGTRLTVL.